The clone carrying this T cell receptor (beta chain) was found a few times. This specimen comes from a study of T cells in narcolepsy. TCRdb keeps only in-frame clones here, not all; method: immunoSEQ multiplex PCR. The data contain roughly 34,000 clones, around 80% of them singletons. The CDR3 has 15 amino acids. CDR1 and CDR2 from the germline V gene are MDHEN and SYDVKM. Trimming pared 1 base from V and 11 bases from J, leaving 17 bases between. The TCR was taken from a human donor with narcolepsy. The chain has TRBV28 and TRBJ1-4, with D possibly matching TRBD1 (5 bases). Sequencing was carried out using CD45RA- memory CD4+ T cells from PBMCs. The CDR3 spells CASSLFGTETRKLFF. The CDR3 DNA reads TGTGCCAGCAGTTTATTTGGGACCGAGACACGGAAACTGTTTTTT.